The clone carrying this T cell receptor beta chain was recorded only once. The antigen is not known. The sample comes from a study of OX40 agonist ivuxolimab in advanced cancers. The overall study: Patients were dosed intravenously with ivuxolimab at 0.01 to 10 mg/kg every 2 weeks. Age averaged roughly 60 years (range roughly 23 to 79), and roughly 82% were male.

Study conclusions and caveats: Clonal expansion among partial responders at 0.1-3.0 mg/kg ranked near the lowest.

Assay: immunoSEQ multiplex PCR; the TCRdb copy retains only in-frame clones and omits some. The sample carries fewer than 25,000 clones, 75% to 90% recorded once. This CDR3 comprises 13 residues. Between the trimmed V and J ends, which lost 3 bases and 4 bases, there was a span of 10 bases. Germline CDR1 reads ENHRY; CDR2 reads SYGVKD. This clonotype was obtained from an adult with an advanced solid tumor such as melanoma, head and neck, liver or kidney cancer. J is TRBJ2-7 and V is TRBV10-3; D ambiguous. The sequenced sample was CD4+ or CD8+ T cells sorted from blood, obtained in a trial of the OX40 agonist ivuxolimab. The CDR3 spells CAISDRMFYEQYF. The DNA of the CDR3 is TGTGCCATCAGTGACAGGATGTTTTACGAGCAGTACTTC.